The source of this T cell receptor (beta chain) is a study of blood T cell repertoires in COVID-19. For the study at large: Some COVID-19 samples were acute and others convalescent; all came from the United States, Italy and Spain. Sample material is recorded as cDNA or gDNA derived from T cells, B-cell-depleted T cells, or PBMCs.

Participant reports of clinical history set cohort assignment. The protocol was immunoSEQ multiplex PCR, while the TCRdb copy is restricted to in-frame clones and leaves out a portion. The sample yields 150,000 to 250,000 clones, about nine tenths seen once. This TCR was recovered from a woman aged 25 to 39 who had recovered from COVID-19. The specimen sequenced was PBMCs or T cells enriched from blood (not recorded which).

The CDR3 DNA follows: TGTGCCAGCGCTCTCGCGGCGAACACCGGGGAGCTGTTTTTT. It yields the protein CASALAANTGELFF. The chain couples TRBV6-5 to TRBJ2-2; the D is unclear. The germline CDR1 and CDR2 sequences are MNHEY and SVGAGI. The CDR3 sequence is 14 residues long. The V end was cut by 8 bases, the J end by 0 bases, with 10 bases between.